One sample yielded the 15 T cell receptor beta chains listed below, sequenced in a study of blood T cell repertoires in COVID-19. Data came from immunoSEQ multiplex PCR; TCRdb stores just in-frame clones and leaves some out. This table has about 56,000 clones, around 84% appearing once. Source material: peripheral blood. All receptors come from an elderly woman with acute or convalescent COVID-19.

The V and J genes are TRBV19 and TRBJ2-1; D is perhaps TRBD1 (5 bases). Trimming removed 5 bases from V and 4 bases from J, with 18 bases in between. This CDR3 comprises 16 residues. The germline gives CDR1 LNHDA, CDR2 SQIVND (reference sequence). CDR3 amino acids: CASSAGPRGAYNEQFF. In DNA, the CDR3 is TGTGCCAGTAGTGCAGGACCCCGTGGGGCTTACAATGAGCAGTTCTTC.

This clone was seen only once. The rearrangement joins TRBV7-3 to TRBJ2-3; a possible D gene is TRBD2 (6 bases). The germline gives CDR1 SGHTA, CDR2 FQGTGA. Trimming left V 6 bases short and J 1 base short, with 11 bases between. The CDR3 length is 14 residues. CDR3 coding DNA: TGTGCCAGCAGTCCCGGGGGTCGCACAGATACGCAGTATTTT. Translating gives CASSPGGRTDTQYF. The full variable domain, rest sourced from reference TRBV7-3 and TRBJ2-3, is GAGVSQTPSNKVTEKGKYVELRCDPISGHTALYWYRQSLGQGPEFLIYFQGTGAADDSGLPNDRFFAVRPEGSVSTLKIQRTERGDSAVYLCASSPGGRTDTQYFGPGTRLTVL.

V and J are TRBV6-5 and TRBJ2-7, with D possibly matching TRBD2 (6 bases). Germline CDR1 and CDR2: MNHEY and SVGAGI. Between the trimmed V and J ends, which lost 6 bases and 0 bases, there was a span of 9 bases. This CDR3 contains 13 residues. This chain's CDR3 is CASSGSSSYEQYF. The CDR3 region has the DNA TGTGCCAGCAGCGGGAGTAGCTCCTACGAGCAGTACTTC.

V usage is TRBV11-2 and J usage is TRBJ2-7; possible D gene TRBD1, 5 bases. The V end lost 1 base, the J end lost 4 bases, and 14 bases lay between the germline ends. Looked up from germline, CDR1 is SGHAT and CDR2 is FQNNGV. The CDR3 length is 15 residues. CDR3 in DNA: TGTGCCAGCAGCTTAGTGACAGTCCCTTCATACGAGCAGTACTTC. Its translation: CASSLVTVPSYEQYF.

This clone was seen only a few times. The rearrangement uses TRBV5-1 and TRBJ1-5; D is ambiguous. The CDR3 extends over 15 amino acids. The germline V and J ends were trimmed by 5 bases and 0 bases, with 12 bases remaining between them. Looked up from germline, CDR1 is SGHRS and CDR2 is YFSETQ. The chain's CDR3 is CASRPGSNSNQPQHF. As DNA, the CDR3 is TGCGCCAGCAGGCCCGGGAGTAATAGCAATCAGCCCCAGCATTTT.

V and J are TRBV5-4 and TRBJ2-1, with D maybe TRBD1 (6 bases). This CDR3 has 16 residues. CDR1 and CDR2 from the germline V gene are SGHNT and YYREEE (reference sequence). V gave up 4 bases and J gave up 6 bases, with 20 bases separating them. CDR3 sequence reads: CASSQQAQGRGNEQFF. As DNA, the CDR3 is TGTGCCAGCAGCCAACAGGCACAGGGAAGGGGCAATGAGCAGTTCTTC.

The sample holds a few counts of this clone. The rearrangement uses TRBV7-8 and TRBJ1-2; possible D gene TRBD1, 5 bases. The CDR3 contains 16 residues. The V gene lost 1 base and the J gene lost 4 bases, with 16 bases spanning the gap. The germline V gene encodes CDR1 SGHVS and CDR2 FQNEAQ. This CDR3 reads CASSLGGAMGSYGYTF. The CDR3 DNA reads TGTGCCAGCAGCTTAGGTGGGGCGATGGGGTCCTATGGCTACACCTTC.

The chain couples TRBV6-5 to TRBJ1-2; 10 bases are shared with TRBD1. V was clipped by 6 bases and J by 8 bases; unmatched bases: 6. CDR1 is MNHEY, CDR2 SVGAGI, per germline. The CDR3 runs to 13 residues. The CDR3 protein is CASRGQGEGGYTF. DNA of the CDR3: TGTGCCAGCAGAGGACAGGGGGAGGGAGGCTACACCTTC.

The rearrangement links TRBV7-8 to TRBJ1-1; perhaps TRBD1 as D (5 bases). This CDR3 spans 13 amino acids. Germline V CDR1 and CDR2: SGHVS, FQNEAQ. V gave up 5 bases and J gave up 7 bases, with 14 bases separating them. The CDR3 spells CASSRGRQIEAFF. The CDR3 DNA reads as TGTGCCAGCAGCCGTGGTCGACAGATTGAAGCTTTCTTT.

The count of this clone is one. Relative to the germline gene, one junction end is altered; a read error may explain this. Written as DNA, the CDR3 is TGTGCCAGCAGAGGAACGGGGTCCATTATAGACTTC. This sequence encodes CASRGTGSIIDF. The chain carries TRBV3-1 (or the pseudogene TRBV3-2) and TRBJ2-7; possible D gene TRBD2, 5 bases. The CDR3 has 12 residues. Germline values: CDR1 LGHDT, CDR2 YNNKEL (reference sequence).

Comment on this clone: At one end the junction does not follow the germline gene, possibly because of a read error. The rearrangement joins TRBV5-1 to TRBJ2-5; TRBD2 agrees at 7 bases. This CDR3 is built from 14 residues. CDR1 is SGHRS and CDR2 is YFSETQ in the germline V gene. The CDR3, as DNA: TGCGCGAGCAGGTCCAGCGGGGTTGTAGAGACCCAGTACTTC. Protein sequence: CASRSSGVVETQYF. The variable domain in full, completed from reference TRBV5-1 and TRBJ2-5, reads KAGVTQTPRYLIKTRGQQVTLSCSPISGHRSVSWYQQTPGQGLQFLFEYFSETQRNKGNFPGRFSGRQFSNSRSEMNVSTLELGDSALYLCASRSSGVVETQYFGPGTRLLVL.

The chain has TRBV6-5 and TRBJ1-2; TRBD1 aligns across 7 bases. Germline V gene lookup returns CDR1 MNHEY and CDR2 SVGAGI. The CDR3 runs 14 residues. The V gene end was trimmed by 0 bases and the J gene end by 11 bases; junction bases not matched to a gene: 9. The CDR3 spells CASSYSGQGVGYTF. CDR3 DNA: TGTGCCAGCAGTTACTCAGGCCAGGGGGTTGGTTACACCTTC.

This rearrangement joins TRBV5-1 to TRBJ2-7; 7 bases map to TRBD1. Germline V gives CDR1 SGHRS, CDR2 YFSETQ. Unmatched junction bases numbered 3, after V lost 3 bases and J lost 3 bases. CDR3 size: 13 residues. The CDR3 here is CASSSTGNYEQYF. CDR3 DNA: TGCGCCAGCAGCTCGACAGGGAACTACGAGCAGTACTTC.

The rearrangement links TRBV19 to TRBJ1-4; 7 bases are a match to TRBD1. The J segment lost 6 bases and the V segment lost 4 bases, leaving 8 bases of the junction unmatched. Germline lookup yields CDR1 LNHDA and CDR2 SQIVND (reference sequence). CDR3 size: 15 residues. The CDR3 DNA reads TGTGCCAGTAGTACGACAGGGTCCCCCTATGAAAAACTGTTTTTT. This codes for CASSTTGSPYEKLFF.

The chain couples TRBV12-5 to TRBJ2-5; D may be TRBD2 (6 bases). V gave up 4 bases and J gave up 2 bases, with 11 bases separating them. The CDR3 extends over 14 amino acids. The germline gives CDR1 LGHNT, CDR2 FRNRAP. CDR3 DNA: TGTGCTAGTGGTTCCGGGAGTATTCAAGAGACCCAGTACTTC. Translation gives CASGSGSIQETQYF.